The clone carrying this T cell receptor (beta chain) was seen a handful of times. Method: immunoSEQ multiplex PCR; TCRdb's copy keeps in-frame clones and lacks some. Seen here are 120,000 or so clones, roughly 79% observed once, and the top ten hold about 2.3%. The data are from a study of blood T cell repertoires in COVID-19. Germline V lookup: CDR1 LNHDA, CDR2 SQIVND (reference sequence). Trimming took off 4 bases at V and 5 bases at J, with 12 bases between the two ends. This CDR3 has 14 amino acids. The V gene is TRBV19, the J gene TRBJ1-5; D might be TRBD1 (5 bases). Sequencing was done on a sample of peripheral blood. The receptor's source is a man aged 70 or older with acute or convalescent COVID-19. CDR3 nucleotide sequence: TGTGCCAGTAGTACCGACAGTGGCGATCAGCCCCAGCATTTT. Its protein is CASSTDSGDQPQHF.